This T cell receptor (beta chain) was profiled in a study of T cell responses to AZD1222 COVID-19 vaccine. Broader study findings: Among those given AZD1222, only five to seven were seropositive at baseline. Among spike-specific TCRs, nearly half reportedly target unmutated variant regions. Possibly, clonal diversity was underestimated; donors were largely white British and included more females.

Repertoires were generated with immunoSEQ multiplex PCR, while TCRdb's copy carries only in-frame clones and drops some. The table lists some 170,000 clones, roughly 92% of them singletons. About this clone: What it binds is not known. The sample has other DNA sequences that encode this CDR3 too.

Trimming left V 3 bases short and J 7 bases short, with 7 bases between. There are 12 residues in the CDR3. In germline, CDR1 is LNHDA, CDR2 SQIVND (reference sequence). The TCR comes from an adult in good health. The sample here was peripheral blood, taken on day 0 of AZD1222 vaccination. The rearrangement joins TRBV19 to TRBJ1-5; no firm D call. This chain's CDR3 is CASSIEGQPQHF. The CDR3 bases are TGTGCCAGTAGTATCGAGGGACAGCCCCAGCATTTT.